One sample yielded the 21 T cell receptor beta chains listed below, sequenced in a study of cytotoxic CD8 clonotypes in ibrutinib-treated CLL (TCRdb year 2021). The library was produced with the immunoSEQ multiplex PCR assay. Not all clones reach the TCRdb copy of this immuneACCESS table, which keeps in-frame sequences only. Checked studies attribute under half of the gap to unresolved V genes and leave the rest unexplained. This sample is represented by around 150,000 clones; 80% of them were singletons. The ten largest clones add up to around 7.6% of the sample. The sequenced sample was PBMCs, obtained after 36 months of ibrutinib treatment. These receptors all stem from a human donor with chronic lymphocytic leukemia.

The chain combines TRBV5-8 with TRBJ2-7, with 8 positions matching TRBD2. Germline CDR1 reads SGHTS; CDR2 reads YDEGEE. V dropped 2 bases and J dropped 1; count of bases not matched to a gene: 8. The CDR3 is made up of 16 amino acids. CDR3 amino acids: CASSFRGGLVSYEQYF. The CDR3 coding sequence is TGTGCCAGCAGCTTTCGGGGGGGACTAGTGTCCTACGAGCAGTACTTC. Using reference TRBV5-8 and TRBJ2-7 for the parts outside the CDR3, the full variable domain is EAGVTQSPTHLIKTRGQQATLRCSPISGHTSVYWYQQALGLGLQFLLWYDEGEERNRGNFPPRFSGRQFPNYSSELNVNALELEDSALYLCASSFRGGLVSYEQYFGPGTRLTVT.

The chain employs TRBV2 and TRBJ2-6; 7 bases match TRBD1. The CDR3 loop spans 14 amino acids. Germline values: CDR1 SNHLY, CDR2 FYNNEI. The ends lost 3 bases at V and 7 bases at J; junction bases unmatched: 3. The CDR3 is CASSDRTGANVLTF. Written as DNA, the CDR3 is TGTGCCAGCAGTGATCGGACAGGAGCCAACGTCCTGACTTTC.

This clone has only a few counts. The rearrangement joins TRBV9 to TRBJ1-1, with TRBD1 as a possible D gene (6 bases). CDR1 is SGDLS, CDR2 YYNGEE, per germline. Trimming pared 10 bases from V and 11 bases from J, leaving 15 bases between. The length of the CDR3 is 10 residues. CDR3 protein: CAGTGNTAFF. As DNA, the CDR3 is TGTGCCGGTACAGGGAATACGGCTTTCTTT.

The chain uses TRBV7-9 and TRBJ2-1, with TRBD2 identical over 9 bases. Germline CDR1 and CDR2: SEHNR and FQNEAQ (reference sequence). V was pared by 6 bases and J by 4 bases, with 7 bases of the junction left unmatched. The CDR3 is made up of 15 amino acids. In nucleotides, the CDR3 is TGTGCCAGCAGAGGAGCGGGAGGCAATTACAATGAGCAGTTCTTC. It specifies CASRGAGGNYNEQFF.

Written as DNA, the CDR3 is TGTGCCAGTAGTATGTTCCTCAACCAAGAGACCCAGTACTTC. As protein: CASSMFLNQETQYF. This chain uses TRBV19 with TRBJ2-5; D remains ambiguous. The length of the CDR3 is 14 residues. With 3 bases removed from V and 0 bases from J, the gap between germline ends came to 8 bases. Per the germline V gene, CDR1 is LNHDA and CDR2 is SQIVND (reference sequence).

The V gene is TRBV5-4, the J gene TRBJ2-3; unclear D gene. Germline-derived CDR1 and CDR2 are SGHNT and YYREEE (reference sequence). V was trimmed by 0 bases and J by 2 bases, leaving 7 bases between them. The CDR3 is 14 amino acids. The CDR3 loop reads CASSLVGHTDTQYF. Here the CDR3 DNA reads TGTGCCAGCAGCTTGGTAGGTCACACAGATACGCAGTATTTT. The full variable domain, rest sourced from reference TRBV5-4 and TRBJ2-3, is ETGVTQSPTHLIKTRGQQVTLRCSSQSGHNTVSWYQQALGQGPQFIFQYYREEENGRGNFPPRFSGLQFPNYSSELNVNALELDDSALYLCASSLVGHTDTQYFGPGTRLTVL.

This clone turned up a few times. This chain connects TRBV5-1 to TRBJ1-6; 7 nucleotides line up with TRBD1. The junction had 6 bases not matched to a gene; V was cut back by 5 bases and J by 7 bases. The length of the CDR3 is 14 residues. Germline V gives CDR1 SGHRS, CDR2 YFSETQ. Written as DNA, the CDR3 is TGCGCCAGCAGTCAAGGGGGCCAAAATTCACCCCTCCACTTT. Translation: CASSQGGQNSPLHF.

The chain couples TRBV11-2 to TRBJ2-4, with D perhaps TRBD2 (6 bases). The CDR3 loop spans 15 amino acids. Trimming cost V 1 base and J 6 bases, with 13 bases left between them. The V gene's germline CDR1 is SGHAT and CDR2 FQNNGV. CDR3 sequence: CASSLGGTSGNIQYF. The DNA of the CDR3 is TGTGCCAGCAGCTTAGGCGGGACCTCGGGAAACATTCAGTACTTC.

This chain links TRBV28 with TRBJ2-1; tentatively, D is TRBD2 (7 bases). The CDR3 consists of 16 residues. The V gene's germline CDR1 is MDHEN and CDR2 SYDVKM. V was cut by 7 bases and J by 7 bases, with 23 bases left in between. The CDR3 sequence is CASKVFRGARSNEQFF. CDR3 DNA: TGTGCCAGCAAGGTTTTTCGGGGGGCGAGATCGAATGAGCAGTTCTTC.

The chain employs TRBV10-1 and TRBJ2-5; TRBD2 agrees at 10 bases. This CDR3 region has 16 residues. Per the germline V gene, CDR1 is WNHNN and CDR2 is SYGVQD (reference sequence). V shed 3 bases and J 2 bases; nucleotides not matched to a gene: 6. The CDR3 region has the DNA TGCGCCAGCAGTGACTTGGCTAGCGGGGGACAAGAGACCCAGTACTTC. Translation: CASSDLASGGQETQYF.

The chain carries TRBV19 and TRBJ2-7; D uncertain. The CDR3 extends over 14 amino acids. Trimming took off 4 bases at V and 3 bases at J, with 13 bases between the two ends. The germline V gene has CDR1 LNHDA and CDR2 SQIVND (reference sequence). The CDR3 nucleotides are TGTGCCAGTAGTACCCGGCTCGGCGGCTACGAGCAGTACTTC. Protein product: CASSTRLGGYEQYF.

V and J are TRBV18 and TRBJ1-5, with D uncertain. From germline, CDR1 is KGHSH and CDR2 LQKENI. The CDR3 runs to 15 residues. Trimming pared 3 bases from V and 6 bases from J, leaving 15 bases between. The CDR3 sequence is CASSPETLRGQPQHF. The CDR3 DNA is TGTGCCAGCTCACCCGAGACCTTACGGGGTCAGCCCCAGCATTTT.

This chain joins TRBV5-1 and TRBJ1-2, with unresolved D. CDR1 SGHRS and CDR2 YFSETQ come from the germline V gene. CDR3 length: 13 residues. The V end was cut by 1 base, the J end by 3 bases, with 7 bases between. The CDR3 nucleotides read TGCGCCAGCAGCTTGCTGGGAGACTATGGCTACACCTTC. Its protein is CASSLLGDYGYTF.

V gene TRBV5-1 combines with J gene TRBJ2-7; D is undetermined. Germline V CDR1 and CDR2: SGHRS, YFSETQ. The CDR3 extends over 14 amino acids. V was shortened by 1 base and J by 4 bases, with 12 bases between the two germline ends. The CDR3 coding sequence is TGCGCCAGCAGCTTGACCACCCGGAGATACGAGCAGTACTTC. Translating it yields CASSLTTRRYEQYF.

The chain has TRBV5-1 and TRBJ2-2; possibly TRBD1 for D (7 bases). The germline CDR1 and CDR2 sequences are SGHRS and YFSETQ. V shed 4 bases and J shed 2 bases, with 12 bases lying between them. The CDR3 is 15 amino acids. The CDR3 here is CASSGGTVNTGELFF. Written as DNA, the CDR3 is TGCGCCAGCAGCGGCGGGACAGTTAACACCGGGGAGCTGTTTTTT. Drawing the rest from reference TRBV5-1 and TRBJ2-2, the complete variable domain is KAGVTQTPRYLIKTRGQQVTLSCSPISGHRSVSWYQQTPGQGLQFLFEYFSETQRNKGNFPGRFSGRQFSNSRSEMNVSTLELGDSALYLCASSGGTVNTGELFFGEGSRLTVL.

This clone has just a few counts. This chain uses TRBV2 with TRBJ1-3; D remains ambiguous. This CDR3 spans 12 amino acids. Germline V gene lookup returns CDR1 SNHLY and CDR2 FYNNEI. V lost 5 bases and J 7 bases, leaving 9 bases between the germline ends. The CDR3 loop is CASSLRWNTIYF. The CDR3 DNA follows: TGTGCCAGCAGTCTGAGGTGGAACACCATATATTTT.

This chain uses TRBV18 with TRBJ2-2; D may be TRBD2 (6 bases). The V gene's germline CDR1 is KGHSH and CDR2 LQKENI. The V end was cut by 1 base, the J end by 7 bases, with 13 bases between. This CDR3 contains 15 residues. CDR3 DNA sequence: TGTGCCAGCTCACCACTTCCCGGAGCGGGCGGGGAGCTGTTTTTT. Amino acids: CASSPLPGAGGELFF.

The chain recombines TRBV19 with TRBJ1-5; the D gene is possibly TRBD1 (6 bases). The germline V gene encodes CDR1 LNHDA and CDR2 SQIVND (reference sequence). V lost 5 bases, J lost 3 bases, and 14 bases lay in between. This CDR3 has 15 residues. The CDR3 region has the DNA TGTGCCAGTAGTTCTCCGGGACACTACAATCAGCCCCAGCATTTT. Its protein is CASSSPGHYNQPQHF.

This chain links TRBV10-3 with TRBJ2-6; D remains unclear. Germline CDR1 reads ENHRY; CDR2 reads SYGVKD. The V and J ends lost 5 bases and 6 bases respectively, with 11 bases between them. The CDR3 contains 14 residues. CDR3 sequence: CAISYRREANVLTF. As DNA, the CDR3 is TGTGCCATCAGTTATCGAAGAGAGGCCAACGTCCTGACTTTC.

CDR3 region: CASSAQALPNTEAFF. CDR3 coding DNA: TGTGCCAGTAGTGCACAGGCCCTACCGAACACTGAAGCTTTCTTT. The gene calls are TRBV19 and TRBJ1-1, with D possibly matching TRBD1 (5 bases). Per germline, CDR1 LNHDA and CDR2 SQIVND (reference sequence). Trimming took 5 bases from V and 1 from J, leaving 14 bases between them. This CDR3 comprises 15 residues.

The chain combines TRBV9 with TRBJ2-7; perhaps TRBD2 as D (5 bases). Per germline, CDR1 SGDLS and CDR2 YYNGEE. V was trimmed by 0 bases and J by 4 bases, leaving 14 bases between them. This CDR3 is 15 amino acids long. The CDR3 nucleotides are TGTGCCAGCAGCGTAGATGTTGCCCCGGGATACGAGCAGTACTTC. The encoded protein is CASSVDVAPGYEQYF. The whole variable domain, remainder taken from reference TRBV9 and TRBJ2-7, is DSGVTQTPKHLITATGQRVTLRCSPRSGDLSVYWYQQSLDQGLQFLIQYYNGEERAKGNILERFSAQQFPDLHSELNLSSLELGDSALYFCASSVDVAPGYEQYFGPGTRLTVT.